Below, 17 T cell receptor beta chains from the same sample are listed, as sequenced in a study of a mutant IDH1 vaccine in newly diagnosed glioma. The antigens of these receptors remain unknown. Sequencing was performed with immunoSEQ multiplex PCR; in TCRdb, only in-frame clones are kept and a portion is missing. The data show over 30,000 clones, with approximately 79% seen just once and roughly 10% held by the top ten. The time point: week 35, safety follow-up. The vaccine gave 300 ug of a 20-mer mutant IDH1 peptide subcutaneously per dose. The source was PBMCs, collected from a glioma patient whose treatment included an IDH1 peptide vaccine. These receptors were obtained from a woman aged 30 to 39 with glioma. Some clones in this sample may be carry-over from other donors' samples.

In this sample, this clone turned up once. This CDR3 is CASRGPGVWEQYF. For the CDR3, the DNA is TGTGCCAGCAGGGGACCTGGGGTATGGGAGCAGTACTTC. The genes are TRBV25-1 and TRBJ2-7, with D perhaps assigned TRBD1 or TRBD2 (5 bases each). Looked up from germline, CDR1 is MGHDK and CDR2 is SYGVNS. Trimming shortened V by 6 bases and J by 7 bases, and 16 bases separated the two germline ends. The CDR3 has 13 residues.

This clone was seen a few times. V gene TRBV5-4 combines with J gene TRBJ1-1; D not resolved. The CDR3 has 15 residues. CDR1 and CDR2 from the germline V gene are SGHNT and YYREEE (reference sequence). Trimming pared 0 bases from V and 3 bases from J, leaving 12 bases between. The CDR3 region is CASSLGVQSDTEAFF. CDR3 in DNA: TGTGCCAGCAGCTTGGGAGTCCAATCAGACACTGAAGCTTTCTTT.

This chain joins TRBV9 and TRBJ2-1; no reliable D call. V was pared by 4 bases and J by 5 bases, with 16 bases between. This CDR3 is 15 amino acids long. Germline CDR1 and CDR2: SGDLS and YYNGEE. The CDR3 DNA sequence: TGTGCCAGCAGCCCCCGACACATCCCTAACAATGAGCAGTTCTTC. Protein sequence: CASSPRHIPNNEQFF.

This clone has more than one count but fewer than ten. The chain carries TRBV2 and TRBJ1-2, with a weak D call TRBD1 (5 bases). Germline CDR1 SNHLY, CDR2 FYNNEI. V was trimmed by 7 bases and J by 0 bases, leaving 9 bases between them. The CDR3 runs to 13 residues. CDR3 bases: TGTGCCAGCAACAGGCGAACTAACTATGGCTACACCTTC. Its translation: CASNRRTNYGYTF.

This chain joins TRBV5-6 and TRBJ2-7; 11 bases match TRBD2. After removal of 4 bases from V and 2 bases from J, the junction contained 11 bases not matched to a gene. The CDR3 covers 17 residues. CDR1 SGHDT and CDR2 YYEEEE come from the germline V gene. CDR3 sequence: CASSLRGTSGSAYEQYF. CDR3 bases: TGTGCCAGCAGCCTGCGAGGTACTAGCGGGAGCGCCTACGAGCAGTACTTC.

V usage is TRBV18 and J usage is TRBJ2-7; D not certain. In germline, CDR1 is KGHSH, CDR2 LQKENI. V was pared by 5 bases and J by 4 bases, with 9 bases between. The CDR3 has 12 amino acids. CDR3 amino acids: CASSTEAYEQYF. Written as DNA, the CDR3 is TGTGCCAGCTCAACCGAGGCTTACGAGCAGTACTTC.

This CDR3 is CASSPPQGGTDTQYF. Written as DNA, the CDR3 is TGTGCCAGCAGCCCGCCGCAGGGAGGCACAGATACGCAGTATTTT. The chain combines TRBV6-1 with TRBJ2-3; tentatively, D is TRBD1 or TRBD2 (5 bases each). Germline CDR1 reads MNHNS; CDR2 reads SASEGT. Between the trimmed V and J ends, which lost 6 bases and 1 base, there was a span of 14 bases. The CDR3 consists of 15 residues.

This clone has a handful of counts. This sequence joins TRBV7-9 and TRBJ2-2; maybe TRBD2 (6 bases). Trimming took 6 bases from V and 7 from J, leaving 21 bases between them. CDR1 is SEHNR and CDR2 is FQNEAQ in the germline V gene (reference sequence). This CDR3 is built from 16 residues. CDR3 DNA: TGTGCCAGCAGGGACGTAGCGGCAACCTTGGACGGGGAGCTGTTTTTT. This translates into CASRDVAATLDGELFF.

In the case of this clone: Other DNA sequences of this sample code for an identical CDR3. This sequence joins TRBV15 and TRBJ1-1; unclear D gene. V was cut by 3 bases and J by 4 bases, with 15 bases left in between. The germline CDR1 and CDR2 sequences are LNHNV and YYDKDF (reference sequence). The CDR3 length is 15 residues. The CDR3 loop reads CATSSQAGLGTEAFF. In DNA, the CDR3 is TGTGCCACCAGCAGCCAGGCAGGTTTGGGCACTGAAGCTTTCTTT. Looking up the rest from reference TRBV15 and TRBJ1-1 gives the full variable domain: DAMVIQNPRYQVTQFGKPVTLSCSQTLNHNVMYWYQQKSSQAPKLLFHYYDKDFNNEADTPDNFQSRRPNTSFCFLDIRSPGLGDTAMYLCATSSQAGLGTEAFFGQGTRLTVV.

This clone was seen more than once but under ten times. CDR3 amino acids: CASSLFGGTEAFF. In DNA, the CDR3 is TGTGCCAGCAGCCTCTTCGGTGGCACTGAAGCTTTCTTT. The chain recombines TRBV14 with TRBJ1-1; D remains unclear. The CDR3 consists of 13 residues. Trimming cost V 4 bases and J 4 bases, with 10 bases left between them. Germline assignment: CDR1 SGHDN and CDR2 FVKESK.

In this sample, this clone turned up a few times. The chain uses TRBV16 and TRBJ1-1; maybe TRBD1 (5 bases). CDR1 is KGHSY, CDR2 FQNENV, per germline. The CDR3 is 14 residues long. The V end lost 4 bases, the J end lost 3 bases, and 12 bases lay between the germline ends. CDR3 region: CASSPGVGDTEAFF. Written as DNA, the CDR3 is TGTGCCAGCAGCCCGGGGGTGGGCGACACTGAAGCTTTCTTT.

The genes are TRBV28 and TRBJ2-4; possibly TRBD1 or TRBD2 for D (5 bases each). Germline V gene lookup returns CDR1 MDHEN and CDR2 SYDVKM. The V and J ends lost 2 bases and 5 bases respectively, with 13 bases between them. This CDR3 is 15 amino acids long. The CDR3 DNA follows: TGTGCCAGCAGTTTAAGGGGACGGTTGGAAAACATTCAGTACTTC. It encodes CASSLRGRLENIQYF. The full variable domain, in which reference TRBV28 and TRBJ2-4 provide the parts outside the CDR3, is DVKVTQSSRYLVKRTGEKVFLECVQDMDHENMFWYRQDPGLGLRLIYFSYDVKMKEKGDIPEGYSVSREKKERFSLILESASTNQTSMYLCASSLRGRLENIQYFGAGTRLSVL.

The chain carries TRBV15 and TRBJ2-1, with D possibly being TRBD2 (6 bases). V was cut by 4 bases and J by 9 bases, with 13 bases left in between. The CDR3 is 13 residues long. Germline V gene sequence: CDR1 LNHNV, CDR2 YYDKDF (reference sequence). This chain's CDR3 is CATSTRLDGEQFF. CDR3 in DNA: TGTGCCACCAGCACCCGACTAGATGGTGAGCAGTTCTTC.

V gene TRBV7-3 combines with J gene TRBJ1-3, with D unresolved. CDR3 size: 17 residues. The germline V gene has CDR1 SGHTA and CDR2 FQGTGA. Between the trimmed V and J ends, which lost 5 bases and 0 bases, there was a span of 17 bases. CDR3 region: CASSPGGGPASGNTIYF. The CDR3 bases are TGTGCCAGCAGCCCGGGCGGAGGACCGGCCTCTGGAAACACCATATATTTT.

This sequence joins TRBV30 and TRBJ1-2; 7 bases match TRBD1. This CDR3 is built from 15 residues. The V segment lost 2 bases and the J segment 2 bases; nucleotides outside the gene matches: 8. Germline V CDR1 and CDR2: GTSNPN, SVGIG (reference sequence). CDR3 sequence: CAWSKGAQENYGYTF. CDR3 sequence (DNA): TGTGCCTGGAGTAAGGGGGCGCAAGAAAACTATGGCTACACCTTC.

This rearrangement joins TRBV6-5 to TRBJ1-5; D is unclear. The CDR3 totals 12 residues. From germline, CDR1 is MNHEY and CDR2 SVGAGI. Deletions cut 6 bases from V and 4 bases from J, with 7 bases between. CDR3 coding DNA: TGTGCCAGCAGCCAGCCTAATCAGCCCCAGCATTTT. Its protein is CASSQPNQPQHF.

This chain uses TRBV6-6 with TRBJ1-2; 8 bases align to TRBD1. Germline CDR1 is MNHNY and CDR2 is SVGAGI (reference sequence). This CDR3 has 14 residues. V shed 6 bases and J 4 bases; nucleotides not matched to a gene: 7. The chain's CDR3 is CASRGTGGPYGYTF. Written as DNA, the CDR3 is TGTGCCAGCAGGGGGACAGGCGGACCCTATGGCTACACCTTC.